This entry lists 28 T cell receptor beta chains sequenced from one sample in a study of T cell responses to AZD1222 COVID-19 vaccine. The repertoire was sequenced with immunoSEQ multiplex PCR; TCRdb's copy has only in-frame clones and lacks some. This table has about 120,000 clones, more than 70% appearing once. Here the sequenced sample was peripheral blood, taken on day 0 of AZD1222 vaccination. The receptors come from an adult in good health.

This clone has only one observation. The chain combines TRBV7-2 with TRBJ2-3, with no clear D. The CDR3 sequence is 13 residues long. Trimming pared 7 bases from V and 2 bases from J, leaving 10 bases between. Germline V lookup: CDR1 SGHTA, CDR2 FQGNSA. Here the CDR3 reads CASTPGNTDTQYF. CDR3 coding DNA: TGTGCCAGCACCCCAGGAAACACAGATACGCAGTATTTT.

Only one count was recorded for this clone. The rearrangement joins TRBV7-2 to TRBJ2-1, with TRBD2 matching over 14 bases. The trim removed 4 bases at V and 4 bases at J, leaving 3 bases unmatched. This CDR3 region has 16 residues. Per germline, CDR1 SGHTA and CDR2 FQGNSA. CDR3 amino acids: CASSSRLAGGYNEQFF. Written as DNA, the CDR3 is TGTGCCAGCAGCTCGAGACTAGCGGGGGGGTACAATGAGCAGTTCTTC.

The chain links TRBV6-5 to TRBJ2-7; maybe TRBD1 (6 bases). Trimming stripped 6 bases from V and 9 bases from J, with 21 bases between. Germline V gene lookup returns CDR1 MNHEY and CDR2 SVGAGI. CDR3 length equals 14 residues. CDR3 region: CASRAGTHYDGQYF. In DNA, the CDR3 is TGTGCCAGCAGAGCCGGGACACACTATGATGGGCAGTACTTC.

The genes are TRBV9 and TRBJ1-2, with 8 bases lining up with TRBD1. Germline CDR1 is SGDLS and CDR2 is YYNGEE. This CDR3 region has 15 residues. The V segment lost 0 bases and the J segment 3 bases; nucleotides outside the gene matches: 4. The CDR3 region has the DNA TGTGCCAGCAGCGTAGTGGACAGGGCATACTATGGCTACACCTTC. It is translated as CASSVVDRAYYGYTF.

The chain has TRBV7-2 and TRBJ2-7; 9 bases agree with TRBD1. Losses at the gene ends were 5 bases for V and 3 bases for J; bases not matched to a gene: 8. In germline, CDR1 is SGHTA, CDR2 FQGNSA. The CDR3 has 15 residues. The CDR3 nucleotides are TGTGCCAGCAGCCCAACTCCGGGACAGGGCTACGAGCAGTACTTC. It yields the protein CASSPTPGQGYEQYF. The complete variable domain, with remaining parts taken from reference TRBV7-2 and TRBJ2-7, reads GAGVSQSPSNKVTEKGKDVELRCDPISGHTALYWYRQSLGQGLEFLIYFQGNSAPDKSGLPSDRFSAERTGGSVSTLTIQRTQQEDSAVYLCASSPTPGQGYEQYFGPGTRLTVT.

This chain joins TRBV30 and TRBJ1-3; D is uncertain. CDR1 GTSNPN and CDR2 SVGIG come from the germline V gene (reference sequence). The CDR3 loop spans 14 amino acids. V was pared by 6 bases and J by 0 bases, with 12 bases between. CDR3 sequence reads: CACPFRDSGNTIYF. CDR3 bases: TGTGCCTGCCCTTTTAGGGACTCTGGAAACACCATATATTTT.

This chain joins TRBV10-1 and TRBJ2-3; D unclear. Trimming left V 3 bases short and J 2 bases short, with 9 bases between. CDR3 length equals 14 residues. From germline, CDR1 is WNHNN and CDR2 SYGVQD (reference sequence). This CDR3 reads CASSDSRVTDTQYF. Here the CDR3 DNA reads TGCGCCAGCAGTGATTCTAGGGTCACAGATACGCAGTATTTT.

The chain combines TRBV27 with TRBJ1-2; a possible D gene is TRBD1 (5 bases). There are 12 residues in the CDR3. Germline CDR1 MNHEY, CDR2 SMNVEV (reference sequence). V was shortened by 2 bases and J by 8 bases, with 9 bases between the two germline ends. The CDR3 here is CASSLEGKGYTF. CDR3 DNA sequence: TGTGCCAGCAGTTTAGAGGGGAAAGGCTACACCTTC.

J is TRBJ2-7 and V is TRBV30; perhaps TRBD2 as D (7 bases). Trimming removed 1 base at V and 6 bases at J, with 16 bases between. There are 14 residues in the CDR3. Germline assignment: CDR1 GTSNPN and CDR2 SVGIG (reference sequence). The CDR3 region has the DNA TGTGCCTGGAGTGCGAATAGAAGGGGGGGCGAGCAGTACTTC. Translating gives CAWSANRRGGEQYF.

The V call is TRBV28, the J call TRBJ2-2, with D possibly being TRBD1 (7 bases). Deletions cut 4 bases from V and 3 bases from J, with 18 bases between. The CDR3 runs 17 residues. Per the germline V gene, CDR1 is MDHEN and CDR2 is SYDVKM. The CDR3 region has the DNA TGTGCCAGCAGTTCCCCCCGGGGGACAGCCCACACCGGGGAGCTGTTTTTT. It yields the protein CASSSPRGTAHTGELFF.

The chain joins TRBV28 to TRBJ1-2; 9 nucleotides align to TRBD1. V was pared by 7 bases and J by 4 bases, with 4 bases of the junction left unmatched. This CDR3 contains 13 residues. Germline V gives CDR1 MDHEN, CDR2 SYDVKM. The CDR3 nucleotides read TGTGCCAGCACCTTGGACAGGGGCTATGGCTACACCTTC. It yields the protein CASTLDRGYGYTF.

This clone appeared once. The rearrangement joins TRBV7-9 to TRBJ1-2; D is perhaps TRBD1 (6 bases). The CDR3 covers 17 residues. CDR1 and CDR2 (germline): SEHNR, FQNEAQ (reference sequence). The V end was cut by 5 bases, the J end by 0 bases, with 19 bases between. CDR3: CASSPYRAPGANYGYTF. Written as DNA, the CDR3 is TGTGCCAGCAGCCCTTACAGGGCCCCAGGAGCTAACTATGGCTACACCTTC.

J is TRBJ1-5 and V is TRBV5-6; tentative D call: TRBD1 (5 bases). Between the trimmed V and J ends, which lost 6 bases and 3 bases, there was a span of 19 bases. CDR1 is SGHDT and CDR2 is YYEEEE in the germline V gene. CDR3 length: 16 residues. The CDR3 nucleotides read TGTGCCAGCAACTTCTTCCACAGGCGATACAATCAGCCCCAGCATTTT. It is translated as CASNFFHRRYNQPQHF.

The chain combines TRBV2 with TRBJ1-6; maybe TRBD1 (6 bases). Trimming removed 10 bases at V and 7 bases at J, with 11 bases between. This CDR3 contains 12 residues. The germline CDR1 and CDR2 sequences are SNHLY and FYNNEI. The chain's CDR3 is CATEGENSPLHF. CDR3 nucleotides: TGTGCCACTGAGGGGGAAAATTCACCCCTCCACTTT.

This sequence joins TRBV19 and TRBJ1-1; TRBD1 is a possible D gene (5 bases). CDR1 is LNHDA, CDR2 SQIVND, per germline (reference sequence). The CDR3 totals 13 residues. V was pared by 5 bases and J by 4 bases, with 11 bases between. The CDR3 sequence: CASSPRRGTEAFF. CDR3 in DNA: TGTGCCAGTAGTCCCAGGAGGGGCACTGAAGCTTTCTTT.

As regards this clone: The sample contains more than one DNA sequence encoding this CDR3. Here the CDR3 reads CASSLTGGNYGYTF. The CDR3 nucleotides read TGCGCCAGCAGCCTGACAGGGGGCAACTATGGCTACACCTTC. This chain links TRBV5-1 with TRBJ1-2; 10 bases fit TRBD1. V lost 4 bases, J lost 2 bases, and 2 bases stayed unmatched. Per the germline V gene, CDR1 is SGHRS and CDR2 is YFSETQ. CDR3 length: 14 residues.

This chain uses TRBV28 with TRBJ1-4, with D perhaps TRBD1 (5 bases). Trimming took 4 bases from V and 2 from J, leaving 8 bases between them. This CDR3 is 14 amino acids long. The germline gives CDR1 MDHEN, CDR2 SYDVKM. The CDR3 sequence: CASSSGTTNEKLFF. CDR3 coding DNA: TGTGCCAGCAGTTCCGGGACGACTAATGAAAAACTGTTTTTT. Full variable domain (missing parts from reference TRBV28 and TRBJ1-4): DVKVTQSSRYLVKRTGEKVFLECVQDMDHENMFWYRQDPGLGLRLIYFSYDVKMKEKGDIPEGYSVSREKKERFSLILESASTNQTSMYLCASSSGTTNEKLFFGSGTQLSVL.

This clone was seen once. CDR3 in amino acids: CASSQSYRTPGGEQFF. In DNA, the CDR3 is TGCGCCAGCAGTCAATCGTATCGGACCCCAGGGGGGGAGCAGTTCTTC. The genes are TRBV23-1 and TRBJ2-1; a possible D gene is TRBD1 (7 bases). TRBV23-1 is given ORF status, its function remaining uncertain. This CDR3 spans 16 amino acids. V shed 0 bases and J shed 10 bases, with 19 bases lying between them.

The chain recombines TRBV29-1 with TRBJ2-2, with D tentatively TRBD1 or TRBD2 (6 bases each). This CDR3 comprises 14 residues. V dropped 4 bases and J dropped 0 bases, with 9 bases sitting between them. Germline V gives CDR1 SQVTM, CDR2 ANQGSEA. The CDR3 DNA sequence: TGCAGCGTTGTGGAGGGGGCGAACACCGGGGAGCTGTTTTTT. Amino acid sequence: CSVVEGANTGELFF.

The gene calls are TRBV6-5 and TRBJ2-7, with TRBD1 matching 7 bases. Germline loops: CDR1 MNHEY, CDR2 SVGAGI. V lost 2 bases to trimming and J lost 3 bases; unmatched junction nucleotides: 4. This CDR3 is 14 amino acids long. CDR3 DNA sequence: TGTGCCAGCAGTTACACAGGGGACATCTACGAGCAGTACTTC. Its translation is CASSYTGDIYEQYF.

Here the CDR3 reads CASGGTGDSPLHF. Written as DNA, the CDR3 is TGTGCCAGCGGCGGGACAGGGGATTCACCCCTCCACTTT. The gene calls are TRBV7-3 and TRBJ1-6, with 10 bases that match TRBD1. The germline CDR1 and CDR2 sequences are SGHTA and FQGTGA. The CDR3 length is 13 residues. V gave up 8 bases and J gave up 8 bases; unmatched junction bases: 3. The full variable domain, its missing parts supplied by reference TRBV7-3 and TRBJ1-6, is GAGVSQTPSNKVTEKGKYVELRCDPISGHTALYWYRQSLGQGPEFLIYFQGTGAADDSGLPNDRFFAVRPEGSVSTLKIQRTERGDSAVYLCASGGTGDSPLHFGNGTRLTVT.

This rearrangement joins TRBV3-1 (or the pseudogene TRBV3-2) to TRBJ2-1; D ambiguous. CDR1 LGHDT and CDR2 YNNKEL come from the germline V gene (reference sequence). This CDR3 region has 15 residues. Trimming removed 4 bases at V and 0 bases at J, with 10 bases between. CDR3 amino acids: CASSRDLFSYNEQFF. CDR3 sequence (DNA): TGTGCCAGCAGCCGAGACCTCTTCTCCTACAATGAGCAGTTCTTC.

This clone appeared a few times. The chain couples TRBV7-9 to TRBJ2-7; D unclear. This CDR3 spans 13 amino acids. V lost 7 bases, J lost 2 bases, and 12 bases lay in between. CDR1 is SEHNR, CDR2 FQNEAQ, per germline (reference sequence). The chain's CDR3 is CASTTELTYEQYF. For the CDR3, the DNA is TGTGCCAGCACCACAGAACTTACCTACGAGCAGTACTTC. Looking up the rest from reference TRBV7-9 and TRBJ2-7 gives the full variable domain: DTGVSQNPRHKITKRGQNVTFRCDPISEHNRLYWYRQTLGQGPEFLTYFQNEAQLEKSRLLSDRFSAERPKGSFSTLEIQRTEQGDSAMYLCASTTELTYEQYFGPGTRLTVT.

Here the CDR3 reads CASSVEAGGYYGYTF. CDR3 sequence (DNA): TGTGCCAGCAGCGTAGAGGCAGGGGGGTACTATGGCTACACCTTC. V and J are TRBV9 and TRBJ1-2, with 7 bases aligning to TRBD1. Unmatched junction bases numbered 5, after V lost 0 bases and J lost 3 bases. Germline lookup yields CDR1 SGDLS and CDR2 YYNGEE. This CDR3 is built from 15 residues.

This clone was detected once. The chain links TRBV27 to TRBJ2-5; TRBD1 aligns across 10 bases. This CDR3 is built from 16 residues. J lost 5 bases, V lost 4 bases, and 10 bases had no gene match. Germline V CDR1 and CDR2: MNHEY, SMNVEV (reference sequence). The CDR3 region is CASSSPGTGVGETQYF. For the CDR3, the DNA is TGTGCCAGCAGTTCACCCGGGACAGGGGTCGGGGAGACCCAGTACTTC.

The chain combines TRBV27 with TRBJ2-7; 10 nucleotides align to TRBD2. Per germline, CDR1 MNHEY and CDR2 SMNVEV (reference sequence). The junction had 4 bases not matched to a gene; V was cut back by 4 bases and J by 1 base. The CDR3 spans 15 residues. The CDR3 sequence: CASSSGLAISYEQYF. The CDR3 DNA reads as TGTGCCAGCAGTTCGGGACTAGCGATATCCTACGAGCAGTACTTC.

The chain recombines TRBV6-5 with TRBJ1-4; D ambiguous. Trimming cost V 6 bases and J 3 bases, with 8 bases left between them. Germline V lookup: CDR1 MNHEY, CDR2 SVGAGI. The CDR3 spans 13 residues. CDR3 nucleotides: TGTGCCAGCAGCGTATACGCTAATGAAAAACTGTTTTTT. Translating it yields CASSVYANEKLFF.

This clone came up once. V is TRBV7-9 and J is TRBJ2-2; 12 bases match TRBD2. Per the germline V gene, CDR1 is SEHNR and CDR2 is FQNEAQ (reference sequence). The CDR3 consists of 16 residues. J lost 1 base, V lost 6 bases, and 3 bases had no gene match. For the CDR3, the DNA is TGTGCCAGCAGAAGGGGACTAGCGGGGAACACCGGGGAGCTGTTTTTT. Encoded protein: CASRRGLAGNTGELFF.